This entry is about one TCR beta chain. This record comes from a study of graft-versus-host responses after intestinal transplantation. Germline V gene sequence: CDR1 MNHEY, CDR2 SVGAGI. Deletions cut 5 bases from V and 6 bases from J, with 8 bases between. There are 12 residues in the CDR3. Repertoires were generated with immunoSEQ multiplex PCR, while TCRdb's copy carries only in-frame clones and drops some. The table has fewer than 15,000 clones, 35% seen once; the top ten hold 2.3%. Irradiated, violet-dye-labeled stimulators (roughly 200,000) were plated alongside roughly 200,000 CFSE-labeled responders.

The chain is built from TRBV6-5 and TRBJ1-5; D is ambiguous. This receptor was taken from a human patient who received an intestinal transplant. The sample consisted of alloreactive CD8+ T cells from a mixed lymphocyte reaction culture, taken before intestinal transplant. Subset here: CFSE-low proliferating T cells sorted from roughly six-day pre-transplant mixed lymphocyte reaction (GvH or HvG direction). CDR3 DNA sequence: TGTGCCAGCAGTGACCTTCCTCAGCCCCAGCATTTT. Amino acid sequence: CASSDLPQPQHF.